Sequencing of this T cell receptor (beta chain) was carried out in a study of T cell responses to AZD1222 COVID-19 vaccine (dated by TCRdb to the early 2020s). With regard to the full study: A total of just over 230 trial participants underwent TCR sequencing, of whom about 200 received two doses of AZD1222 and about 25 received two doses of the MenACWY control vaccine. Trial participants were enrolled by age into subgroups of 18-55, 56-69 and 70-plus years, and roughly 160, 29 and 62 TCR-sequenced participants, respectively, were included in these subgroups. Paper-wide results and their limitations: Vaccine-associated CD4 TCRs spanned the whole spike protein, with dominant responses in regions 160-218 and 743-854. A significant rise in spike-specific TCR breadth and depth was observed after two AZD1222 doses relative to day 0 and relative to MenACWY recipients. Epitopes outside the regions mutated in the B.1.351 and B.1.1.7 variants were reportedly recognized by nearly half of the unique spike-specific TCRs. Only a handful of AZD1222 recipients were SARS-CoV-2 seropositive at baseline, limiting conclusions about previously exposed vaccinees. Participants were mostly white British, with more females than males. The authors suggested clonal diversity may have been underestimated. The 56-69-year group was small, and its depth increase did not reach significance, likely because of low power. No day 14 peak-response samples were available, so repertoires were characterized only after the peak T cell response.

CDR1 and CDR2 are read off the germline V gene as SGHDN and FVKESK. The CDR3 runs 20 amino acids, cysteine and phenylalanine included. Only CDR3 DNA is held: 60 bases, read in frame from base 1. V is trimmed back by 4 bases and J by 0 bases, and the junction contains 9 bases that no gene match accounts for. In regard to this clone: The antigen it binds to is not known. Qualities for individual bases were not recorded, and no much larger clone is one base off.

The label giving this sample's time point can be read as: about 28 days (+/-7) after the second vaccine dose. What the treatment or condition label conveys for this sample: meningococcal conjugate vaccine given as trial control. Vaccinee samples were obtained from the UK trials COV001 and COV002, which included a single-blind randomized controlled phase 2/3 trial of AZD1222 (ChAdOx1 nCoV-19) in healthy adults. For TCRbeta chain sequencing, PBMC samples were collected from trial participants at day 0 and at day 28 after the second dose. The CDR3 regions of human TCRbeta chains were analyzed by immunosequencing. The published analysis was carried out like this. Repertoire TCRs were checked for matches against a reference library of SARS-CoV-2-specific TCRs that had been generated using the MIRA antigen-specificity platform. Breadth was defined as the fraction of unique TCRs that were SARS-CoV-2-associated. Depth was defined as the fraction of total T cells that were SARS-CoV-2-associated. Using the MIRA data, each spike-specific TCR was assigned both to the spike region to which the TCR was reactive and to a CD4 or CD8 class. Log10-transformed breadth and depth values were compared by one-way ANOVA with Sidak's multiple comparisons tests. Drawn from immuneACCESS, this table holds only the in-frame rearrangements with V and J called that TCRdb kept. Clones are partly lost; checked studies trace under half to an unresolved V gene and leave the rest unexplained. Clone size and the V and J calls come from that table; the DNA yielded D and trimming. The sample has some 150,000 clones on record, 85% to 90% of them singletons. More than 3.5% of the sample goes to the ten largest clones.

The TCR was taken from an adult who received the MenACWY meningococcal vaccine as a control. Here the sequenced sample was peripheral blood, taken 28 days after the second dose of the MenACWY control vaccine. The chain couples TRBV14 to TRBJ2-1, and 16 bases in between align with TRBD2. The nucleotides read TGTGCCAGCAGCCTCTGGCCGGGACTAGCGGGAGGGAGCTCCTACAATGAGCAGTTCTTC. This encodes CASSLWPGLAGGSSYNEQFF.